A selection of T cell receptor beta chains follows, all from one sample in a study of shared clonotypes between healthy human individuals. TCRdb's table, derived via immunoSEQ multiplex PCR, lists solely in-frame clones and lacks some. The repertoire holds hundreds of thousands of clones, with 95% to 96% as singletons. The specimen sequenced was naive CD8+ T cells sorted from blood. These receptors were obtained from a woman aged 30 to 39 in good health. The conserved cysteine and the conserved F or W are not part of the CDR3 here. Each record gives: V gene, J gene, CDR3 protein.

TRBV5-6	TRBJ2-1	ASSRDPSSYNEQF
TRBV19	TRBJ1-1	ASSIGPLGTEAF
TRBV4-1	TRBJ2-7	ASSLNRYEQY
TRBV25-1	TRBJ2-1	ASSMAPASGMQF
TRBV27	TRBJ1-2	ASRTGVRYT
TRBV7-3	TRBJ2-5	ASSLESPKGETQY
TRBV29-1	TRBJ2-5	SVEHNEETQY
TRBV27	TRBJ2-7	ASSLGRDRTYEQY
TRBV27	TRBJ2-7	ASSVAALAFGDEQY
TRBV7-9	TRBJ1-2	ATRGPFDGYT
TRBV29-1	TRBJ2-2	SVEQGYTGELF
TRBV7-9	TRBJ2-1	ASSSGLINEQF
TRBV28	TRBJ2-1	ASRLAGQGGNNEQF
TRBV5-4	TRBJ1-5	ASSLQGGPQH
TRBV2	TRBJ2-6	ASSRARRVSGGANVLT
TRBV27	TRBJ2-5	ASSPRQAPRETQY
TRBV29-1	TRBJ1-3	SVHTGGSGNTIY
TRBV28	TRBJ2-3	ASSLGTGRTDTQY
TRBV13	TRBJ2-5	ASSFDRGETQY
TRBV7-8	TRBJ2-7	ASSEDRSSYEQY
TRBV5-4	TRBJ1-1	ASSQAYLSTEAF
TRBV7-9	-	ASSPSRIDEQY
TRBV7-9	TRBJ2-7	ASSRGTSGPEY
TRBV4-1	TRBJ1-1	ASSQDPDRGRGDTEAF
TRBV19	TRBJ1-1	ASMGWGQGGTEAF
TRBV25-1	TRBJ2-3	ASSQNTDTQY
TRBV7-8	TRBJ1-6	ASSLGLIGSSLGADSPLH
TRBV19	TRBJ2-7	ASSIGGGREYEQY
TRBV28	TRBJ2-7	ASSLPPGQGVSYEQY
TRBV27	TRBJ2-3	ASSLVLAGGSDTQY
TRBV10-1	TRBJ2-3	ASSESGKVRSGRATDTQY
TRBV7-9	TRBJ2-1	ASSLGGAGTYNEQF
TRBV27	TRBJ2-2	ASSFIRNRPSFPELF
TRBV4-1	TRBJ1-5	ASSQSSTHGQPQH
TRBV7-8	TRBJ1-5	ASSPGALSNQPQH
TRBV7-9	TRBJ1-3	ASSLPGERNTIY
TRBV4-2	TRBJ2-7	ASSQEAREQY
TRBV27	TRBJ2-2	ASSLSTNTGELF
TRBV5-8	TRBJ2-1	ASSTGTSPGGEQF
TRBV28	TRBJ2-7	ASPPPGASYEQY